The 20 T cell receptor beta chains given below trace back to one sample, sequenced in a study of blood T cell repertoires in COVID-19. Only in-frame clones appear in the TCRdb table, and some are missing; sequencing was by immunoSEQ multiplex PCR. Found here are some 67,000 clones, around nine tenths of them singletons; the top ten hold approximately 20%. The specimen was peripheral blood. The receptors come from a woman over 75 with acute or convalescent COVID-19.

This chain joins TRBV5-5 and TRBJ1-1; D uncertain. Trimming cost V 3 bases and J 1 base, with 10 bases left between them. The CDR3 has 14 residues. The germline V gene has CDR1 SGHKS and CDR2 YYEKEE (reference sequence). The CDR3 loop is CASSSITPNTEAFF. The CDR3 DNA sequence: TGTGCCAGCAGCTCTATTACTCCGAACACTGAAGCTTTCTTT.

The chain links TRBV12-3 or TRBV12-4 to TRBJ2-7; no definite D call. The CDR3 is 13 residues long. With 1 base removed from V and 3 bases from J, the gap between germline ends came to 7 bases. The CDR3 DNA reads as TGTGCCAGCAGTTTAGGGCCGCTCTACGAGCAGTACTTC. It codes for CASSLGPLYEQYF.

The V call is TRBV5-4, the J call TRBJ2-1; 8 bases agree with TRBD1. This CDR3 has 15 residues. Germline V gene data show CDR1 as SGHNT and CDR2 as YYREEE (reference sequence). Trimming at V came to 4 bases and at J to 3 bases, leaving 6 bases not matched to a gene. CDR3 sequence reads: CASSQDRAHYNEQFF. CDR3 DNA sequence: TGTGCCAGCAGCCAGGACAGGGCCCACTACAATGAGCAGTTCTTC.

This chain joins TRBV5-4 and TRBJ2-5; D is perhaps TRBD1 (5 bases). V was shortened by 1 base and J by 7 bases, with 17 bases between the two germline ends. This CDR3 has 15 amino acids. Germline-derived CDR1 and CDR2 are SGHNT and YYREEE (reference sequence). The CDR3 here is CASSLSVSNQGTQYF. CDR3 nucleotide sequence: TGTGCCAGCAGCTTGAGCGTATCAAACCAGGGGACCCAGTACTTC.

The V gene is TRBV18, the J gene TRBJ2-1, with 15 bases that match TRBD2. Germline lookup yields CDR1 KGHSH and CDR2 LQKENI. With 5 bases clipped from V and 7 bases from J, the junction kept 0 bases outside the gene matches. The CDR3 contains 14 residues. CDR3 DNA sequence: TGTGCCAGCTCAGGGACTAGCGGGGGGAATGAGCAGTTCTTC. This codes for CASSGTSGGNEQFF.

This clone was detected only once. The CDR3 reads CAWRPDRAKGYGYTF. CDR3 nucleotides: TGTGCCTGGAGACCAGACAGGGCGAAGGGGTATGGCTACACCTTC. The rearrangement joins TRBV30 to TRBJ1-2, with 7 positions matching TRBD1. In germline, CDR1 is GTSNPN, CDR2 SVGIG (reference sequence). CDR3 length equals 15 residues. The trim removed 3 bases at V and 5 bases at J, leaving 12 bases unmatched.

The chain carries TRBV4-2 and TRBJ1-1, with 10 bases matching TRBD1. The CDR3 is made up of 16 amino acids. The V segment lost 4 bases and the J segment 10 bases; nucleotides outside the gene matches: 15. Germline V gene data show CDR1 as LGHNA and CDR2 as YNFKEQ. The CDR3 sequence is CASSRGTGAMDLVAFF. CDR3 nucleotides: TGTGCCAGCAGCCGGGGGACAGGGGCGATGGATTTGGTAGCTTTCTTT.

This clone was detected only a few times. The chain joins TRBV15 to TRBJ1-2, with 7 bases fitting TRBD1. This CDR3 contains 14 residues. CDR1 is LNHNV, CDR2 YYDKDF, per germline (reference sequence). Trimming at V came to 5 bases and at J to 4 bases, leaving 7 bases not matched to a gene. The CDR3 sequence: CATSGRDSTYGYTF. The CDR3 DNA sequence: TGTGCCACCAGCGGCCGGGACAGCACCTATGGCTACACCTTC.

The sample holds a few counts of this clone. CDR3 in amino acids: CAISESGQGGSSGANVLTF. The CDR3, as DNA: TGTGCCATCAGTGAGTCGGGACAGGGGGGATCTTCTGGGGCCAACGTCCTGACTTTC. The rearrangement links TRBV10-3 to TRBJ2-6; 11 bases fit TRBD1. Germline V gives CDR1 ENHRY, CDR2 SYGVKD. V trimming: 0 bases; J trimming: 1 base; junction bases outside the gene matches: 5. The CDR3 extends over 19 amino acids.

V usage is TRBV27 and J usage is TRBJ1-1; 12 nucleotides agree with TRBD1. The V segment lost 5 bases and the J segment 4 bases; nucleotides outside the gene matches: 11. CDR3 length: 17 amino acids. The V gene's germline CDR1 is MNHEY and CDR2 SMNVEV (reference sequence). The CDR3 DNA reads as TGTGCCAGCAGTCGTTACCGGGACAGGGGGCTCGGCACTGAAGCTTTCTTT. Protein sequence: CASSRYRDRGLGTEAFF.

The CDR3: CASSGTAVGNTIYF. The CDR3 DNA follows: TGTGCCAGCTCGGGGACAGCGGTTGGAAACACCATATATTTT. J is TRBJ1-3 and V is TRBV18; 7 bases map to TRBD1. The length of the CDR3 is 14 residues. Trimming took 6 bases from V and 3 from J; bases not matched to a gene: 5. The germline V gene has CDR1 KGHSH and CDR2 LQKENI.

The V and J genes are TRBV12-3 or TRBV12-4 and TRBJ2-3, with D maybe TRBD1 (5 bases). V lost 6 bases to trimming and J lost 7 bases, with 11 bases between them. This CDR3 comprises 12 residues. The DNA for the CDR3 is TGTGCCAGCAGCTATCAGGGAAATACGCAGTATTTT. Amino acid sequence: CASSYQGNTQYF.

The rearrangement uses TRBV5-8 and TRBJ2-3; D is unresolved. CDR1 is SGHTS, CDR2 YDEGEE, per germline. The length of the CDR3 is 16 residues. V dropped 0 bases and J dropped 0 bases, with 11 bases sitting between them. CDR3 nucleotide sequence: TGTGCCAGCAGCTTGGCCAGAATGTCTAGCACAGATACGCAGTATTTT. Residues: CASSLARMSSTDTQYF.

The J gene is TRBJ2-5, the V gene TRBV20-1; D is possibly TRBD2 (5 bases). The CDR3 consists of 11 residues. Germline V gives CDR1 DFQATT, CDR2 SNEGSKA (reference sequence). V was trimmed by 3 bases and J by 6 bases, leaving 8 bases between them. The CDR3 reads CSARGVKTQYF. The CDR3 DNA reads TGCAGTGCTAGGGGAGTCAAGACCCAGTACTTC.

The V call is TRBV10-3, the J call TRBJ2-1; 10 nucleotides match TRBD2. This CDR3 comprises 17 residues. Germline V CDR1 and CDR2: ENHRY, SYGVKD. The trim removed 0 bases at V and 0 bases at J, leaving 2 bases unmatched. The CDR3 loop is CAISESGLASSYNEQFF. CDR3 DNA: TGTGCCATCAGTGAGTCGGGACTAGCGAGCTCCTACAATGAGCAGTTCTTC.

The V gene is TRBV9, the J gene TRBJ2-3; D possibly corresponds to TRBD1 (5 bases). The CDR3 has 14 amino acids. The germline gives CDR1 SGDLS, CDR2 YYNGEE. V was shortened by 4 bases and J by 0 bases, with 9 bases between the two germline ends. CDR3 residues: CASSRGPSTDTQYF. CDR3 coding DNA: TGTGCCAGCAGCAGGGGTCCTAGCACAGATACGCAGTATTTT.

The rearrangement links TRBV5-4 to TRBJ2-7; 7 bases are a match to TRBD2. The CDR3 is 14 amino acids. Germline V gene lookup returns CDR1 SGHNT and CDR2 YYREEE (reference sequence). The ends lost 4 bases at V and 1 base at J; junction bases unmatched: 5. In DNA, the CDR3 is TGTGCCAGCAGCCGGGACGGGGGGTCCTACGAGCAGTACTTC. Protein: CASSRDGGSYEQYF.

This clone was found once. The chain joins TRBV7-2 to TRBJ2-2, with D possibly matching TRBD2 (5 bases). Trimming cost V 5 bases and J 4 bases, with 8 bases left between them. Per germline, CDR1 SGHTA and CDR2 FQGNSA. The CDR3 consists of 13 residues. CDR3 coding DNA: TGTGCCAGCAGCCCCCGGGGCACCGGGGAGCTGTTTTTT. Translating it yields CASSPRGTGELFF.

The chain joins TRBV5-4 to TRBJ1-2; D is perhaps TRBD1 (6 bases). The CDR3 runs to 16 residues. V lost 4 bases, J lost 12 bases, and 28 bases lay in between. Germline V CDR1 and CDR2: SGHNT, YYREEE (reference sequence). The CDR3 DNA reads TGTGCCAGCAGCCCCCAAGGGGGAGCAGGGAGAAGTATCCACACCTTC. It encodes CASSPQGGAGRSIHTF.

The V and J genes are TRBV24-1 and TRBJ1-5, with unresolved D. The germline V gene encodes CDR1 KGHDR and CDR2 SFDVKD. The CDR3 runs 17 residues. Trimming removed 10 bases from V and 6 bases from J, with 27 bases in between. For the CDR3, the DNA is TGTGCCACTAACGAAGCCCTTCCGGAGGATTTTGGTCAGCCCCAGCATTTT. It specifies CATNEALPEDFGQPQHF.